This T cell receptor beta chain was sequenced during a study of blood T cells in healthy people across ages. The authors ran a second PCR of roughly 6 to 12 cycles using a sample-barcoded 5' primer and a J-beta primer mix. TCRdb ran MiXCR on the 5' RACE reads and lists one entry per CDR3 protein. The table has over 700,000 distinct CDR3 sequences, around 25% seen once. This clonotype was detected a few times. Separately, the same data were catalogued under a study of T cells of mothers and their children. That source notes: The authors found no persistent microchimeric T cell clones.

Sequenced material: blood. This clonotype was sampled from a boy between 10 and 17 years old in good health.

For the CDR3, the DNA is TGTGCCAGCAGTCACTTACCGGGACTAGCGGGGGCGGAGACCCAGTACTTC. Protein: CASSHLPGLAGAETQYF. The V call is TRBV6-2 or TRBV6-3, the J call TRBJ2-1; 14 nucleotides match TRBD2. The assigned J gene may be wrong: the sequence end matches TRBJ2-5 better. CDR1 is MNHEY, CDR2 SVGEGT, per germline. The CDR3 contains 17 residues.